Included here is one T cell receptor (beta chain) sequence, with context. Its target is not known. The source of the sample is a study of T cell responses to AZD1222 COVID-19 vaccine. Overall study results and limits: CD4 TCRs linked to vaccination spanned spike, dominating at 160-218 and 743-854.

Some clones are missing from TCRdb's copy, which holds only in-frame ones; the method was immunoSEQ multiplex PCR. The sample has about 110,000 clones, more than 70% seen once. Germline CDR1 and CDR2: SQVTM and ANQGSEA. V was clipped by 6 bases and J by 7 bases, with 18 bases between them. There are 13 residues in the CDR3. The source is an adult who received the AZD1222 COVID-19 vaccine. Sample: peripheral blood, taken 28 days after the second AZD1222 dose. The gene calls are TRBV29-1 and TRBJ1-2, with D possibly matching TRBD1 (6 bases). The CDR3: CSVNRASSSGYTF. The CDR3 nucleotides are TGCAGCGTGAACAGGGCCTCTTCCTCTGGCTACACCTTC.